This T cell receptor (beta chain) comes out of a study of blood T cell repertoires in COVID-19. The V end lost 2 bases, the J end lost 4 bases, and 14 bases lay between the germline ends. Germline loops: CDR1 MDHEN, CDR2 SYDVKM. The CDR3 contains 15 residues. Sequencing was performed with immunoSEQ multiplex PCR; in TCRdb, only in-frame clones are kept and a portion is missing. The table includes 87,000 or so clones, around 85% detected once. This clone appeared once. This TCR was sampled from an elderly woman with COVID-19, enrolled during active disease. This chain links TRBV28 with TRBJ1-1; D ambiguous. The sample taken for sequencing was peripheral blood. CDR3 loop: CASSLNGGRSTEAFF. The CDR3 nucleotides read TGTGCCAGCAGTTTAAATGGAGGGCGGAGCACTGAAGCTTTCTTT.